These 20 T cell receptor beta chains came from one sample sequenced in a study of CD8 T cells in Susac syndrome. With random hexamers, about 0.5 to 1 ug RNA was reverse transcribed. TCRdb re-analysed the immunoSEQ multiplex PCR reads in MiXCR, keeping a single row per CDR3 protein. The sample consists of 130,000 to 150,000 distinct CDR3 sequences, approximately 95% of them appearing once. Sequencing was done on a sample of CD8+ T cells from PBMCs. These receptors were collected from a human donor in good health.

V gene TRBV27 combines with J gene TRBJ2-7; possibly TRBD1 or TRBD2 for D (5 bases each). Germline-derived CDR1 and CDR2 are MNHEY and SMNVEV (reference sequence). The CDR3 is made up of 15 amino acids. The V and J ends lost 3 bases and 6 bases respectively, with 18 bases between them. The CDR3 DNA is TGTGCCAGCAGTTTGGGGCCCAGTATACGGGGCGAGCAGTACTTC. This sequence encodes CASSLGPSIRGEQYF.

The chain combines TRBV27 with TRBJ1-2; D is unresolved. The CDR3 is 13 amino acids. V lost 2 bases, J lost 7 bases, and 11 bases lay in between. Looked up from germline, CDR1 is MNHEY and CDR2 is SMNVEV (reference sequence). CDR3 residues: CASSLAPFSGYTF. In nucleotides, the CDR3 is TGTGCCAGCAGTTTAGCCCCCTTCAGTGGCTACACCTTC.

DNA for the CDR3: TGTGCCAGCAGTTCTTTTAGCGGGAGGGCCGGTGAGCAGTTCTTC. Translating it yields CASSSFSGRAGEQFF. This sequence joins TRBV6-2 or TRBV6-3 and TRBJ2-1, with TRBD2 matching over 11 bases. The V segment lost 4 bases and the J segment 9 bases; nucleotides outside the gene matches: 8. Germline CDR1 is MNHEY and CDR2 is SVGEGT. This CDR3 is built from 15 residues.

The DNA for the CDR3 is TGTGCCAGCAGTTGGACTAGCGGGAGCACTACAGATACGCAGTATTTT. It codes for CASSWTSGSTTDTQYF. The J gene is TRBJ2-3, the V gene TRBV27, with 13 positions matching TRBD2. Germline CDR1 MNHEY, CDR2 SMNVEV (reference sequence). V lost 4 bases to trimming and J lost 3 bases; unmatched junction nucleotides: 4. This CDR3 comprises 16 residues.

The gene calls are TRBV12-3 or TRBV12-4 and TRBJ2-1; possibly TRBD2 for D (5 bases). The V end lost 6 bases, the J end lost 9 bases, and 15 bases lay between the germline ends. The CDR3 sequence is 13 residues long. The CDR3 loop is CASSRSRAAEQFF. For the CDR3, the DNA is TGTGCCAGCAGCAGGTCGAGGGCCGCTGAGCAGTTCTTC.

For the CDR3, the DNA is TGCGCCAGCAGCTTGGTGGGACTCGACGAGCAGTACTTC. Translated: CASSLVGLDEQYF. The rearrangement links TRBV5-1 to TRBJ2-7; the D gene is possibly TRBD2 (6 bases). The CDR3 has 13 amino acids. CDR1 is SGHRS, CDR2 YFSETQ, per germline. Trimming stripped 0 bases from V and 5 bases from J, with 9 bases between.

The CDR3 DNA sequence: TGTGCCAGCAGTCAGGGACTAGCGGGAGGGCCCGTCACCGGGGAGCTGTTTTTT. Translated: CASSQGLAGGPVTGELFF. The chain recombines TRBV27 with TRBJ2-2, with 16 positions matching TRBD2. Germline CDR1 is MNHEY and CDR2 is SMNVEV (reference sequence). V trimming: 5 bases; J trimming: 4 bases; junction bases outside the gene matches: 7. The CDR3 totals 18 residues.

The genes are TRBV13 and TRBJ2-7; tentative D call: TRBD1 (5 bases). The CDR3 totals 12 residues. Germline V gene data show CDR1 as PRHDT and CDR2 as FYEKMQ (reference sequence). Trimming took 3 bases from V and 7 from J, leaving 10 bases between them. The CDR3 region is CASSFSKGEQYF. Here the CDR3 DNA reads TGTGCCAGCAGCTTCAGTAAGGGGGAGCAGTACTTC.

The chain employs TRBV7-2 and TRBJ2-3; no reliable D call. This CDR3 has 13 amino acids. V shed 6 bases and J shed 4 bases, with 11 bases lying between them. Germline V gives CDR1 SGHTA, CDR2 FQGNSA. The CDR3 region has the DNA TGTGCCAGCAGTCATAATCCCGCAGATACGCAGTATTTT. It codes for CASSHNPADTQYF.

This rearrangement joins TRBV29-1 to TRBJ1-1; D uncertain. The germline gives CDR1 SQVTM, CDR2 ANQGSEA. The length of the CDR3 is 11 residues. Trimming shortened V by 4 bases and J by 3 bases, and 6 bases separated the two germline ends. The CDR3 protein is CSVVPDTEAFF. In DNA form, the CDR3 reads TGCAGCGTTGTACCGGACACTGAAGCTTTCTTT.

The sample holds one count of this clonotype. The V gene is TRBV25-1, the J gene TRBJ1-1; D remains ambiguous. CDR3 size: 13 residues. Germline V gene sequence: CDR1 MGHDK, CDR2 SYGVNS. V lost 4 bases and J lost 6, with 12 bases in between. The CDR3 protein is CASSVSTMAEAFF. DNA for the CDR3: TGTGCCAGCAGTGTGAGTACTATGGCTGAAGCTTTCTTT.

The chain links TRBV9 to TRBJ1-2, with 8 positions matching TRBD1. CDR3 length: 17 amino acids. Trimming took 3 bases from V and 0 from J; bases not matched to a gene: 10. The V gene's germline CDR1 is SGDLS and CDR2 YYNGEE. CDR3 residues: CASSGLPTGVTNYGYTF. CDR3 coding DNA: TGTGCCAGCAGCGGCTTGCCGACAGGGGTAACTAACTATGGCTACACCTTC.

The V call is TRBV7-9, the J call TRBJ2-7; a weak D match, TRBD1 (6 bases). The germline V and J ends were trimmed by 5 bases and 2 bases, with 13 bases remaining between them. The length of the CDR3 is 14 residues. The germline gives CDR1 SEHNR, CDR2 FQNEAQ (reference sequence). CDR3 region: CASSPRDKAYEQYF. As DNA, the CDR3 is TGTGCCAGCAGCCCCCGGGACAAAGCCTACGAGCAGTACTTC.

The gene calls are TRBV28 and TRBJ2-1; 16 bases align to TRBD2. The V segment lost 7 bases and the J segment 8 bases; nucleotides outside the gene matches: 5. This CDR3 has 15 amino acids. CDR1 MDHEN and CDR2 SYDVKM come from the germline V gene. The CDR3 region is CASTKGLAGGDEQFF. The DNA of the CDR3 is TGTGCCAGCACCAAGGGACTAGCGGGAGGGGATGAGCAGTTCTTC.

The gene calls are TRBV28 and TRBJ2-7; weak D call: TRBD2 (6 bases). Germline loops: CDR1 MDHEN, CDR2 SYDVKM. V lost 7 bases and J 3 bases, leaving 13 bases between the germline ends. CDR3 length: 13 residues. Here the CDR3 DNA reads TGTGCCAGCATCGGGGGTATCATCTACGAGCAGTACTTC. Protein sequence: CASIGGIIYEQYF.

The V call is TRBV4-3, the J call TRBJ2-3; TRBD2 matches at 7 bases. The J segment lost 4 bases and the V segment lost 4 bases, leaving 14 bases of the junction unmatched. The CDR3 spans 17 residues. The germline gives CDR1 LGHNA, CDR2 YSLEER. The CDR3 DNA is TGCGCCAGCAGCCCGTACCTACAGCGGGGTATGTCAGATACGCAGTATTTT. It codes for CASSPYLQRGMSDTQYF.

The CDR3 DNA reads as TGTGCCAGCAGCTTAGATATGAAGGAGGTGCAGCCCCAGCATTTT. Amino acid sequence: CASSLDMKEVQPQHF. The chain uses TRBV7-6 and TRBJ1-5, with D hard to call. Trimming pared 1 base from V and 7 bases from J, leaving 14 bases between. The CDR3 runs 15 residues. Germline assignment: CDR1 SGHVS and CDR2 FNYEAQ.

In DNA, the CDR3 is TGTGCCAGCAGCCCTAGGAGGGCCTGGACTGAAGCTTTCTTT. Protein: CASSPRRAWTEAFF. The chain carries TRBV13 and TRBJ1-1, with D unclear. The V end lost 5 bases, the J end lost 5 bases, and 15 bases lay between the germline ends. The CDR3 covers 14 residues. Germline lookup yields CDR1 PRHDT and CDR2 FYEKMQ (reference sequence).

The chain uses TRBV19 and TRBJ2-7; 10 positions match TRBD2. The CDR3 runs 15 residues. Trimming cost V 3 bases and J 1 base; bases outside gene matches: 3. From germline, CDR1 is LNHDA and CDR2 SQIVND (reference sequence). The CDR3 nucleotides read TGTGCCAGTAGTATCGCTAGCGGGAGATCCTACGAGCAGTACTTC. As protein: CASSIASGRSYEQYF.

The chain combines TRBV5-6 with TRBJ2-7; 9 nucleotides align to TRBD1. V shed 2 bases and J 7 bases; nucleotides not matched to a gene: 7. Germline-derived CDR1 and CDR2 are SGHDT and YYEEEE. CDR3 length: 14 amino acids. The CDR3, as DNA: TGTGCCAGCAGCTTCGAACAGGGGGCAGGAGAGCAGTACTTC. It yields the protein CASSFEQGAGEQYF.